A single sample is the source of the 2 T cell receptor beta chains below, sequenced in a study of blood T cell repertoires in COVID-19. Clones were sequenced by immunoSEQ multiplex PCR, and TCRdb holds only the in-frame ones, with some missing. The sample records 150,000 to 200,000 clones, around four fifths being singletons. Material for sequencing was peripheral blood. These receptor sequences come from a woman aged 30 to 39 with acute or convalescent COVID-19.

Concerning this clone: This sample also contains other DNA sequences that code for the same CDR3. CDR3 region: CASSVAGNTEAFF. CDR3 nucleotide sequence: TGTGCCAGCAGCGTAGCCGGGAACACTGAAGCTTTCTTT. The chain recombines TRBV9 with TRBJ1-1; unclear D gene. The germline V gene has CDR1 SGDLS and CDR2 YYNGEE. The CDR3 spans 13 residues. V lost 0 bases, J lost 1 base, and 4 bases lay in between.

This clone was observed a handful of times. The sample carries other DNA sequences with the same CDR3. The chain links TRBV4-2 to TRBJ1-2, with 7 bases matching TRBD1. The CDR3 covers 14 residues. The germline gives CDR1 LGHNA, CDR2 YNFKEQ. Unmatched junction bases numbered 0, after V lost 0 bases and J lost 2 bases. Here the CDR3 reads CASSQEGQNYGYTF. As DNA, the CDR3 is TGTGCCAGCAGCCAAGAGGGACAGAACTATGGCTACACCTTC.